This T cell receptor (beta chain) was captured in a study of blood T cell repertoires in COVID-19. Per the original data handling: From reference gene primer amplification, estimates of nucleated cell counts were derived. Generated by immunoSEQ multiplex PCR, the TCRdb table keeps only in-frame clones and is missing some. V and J calls and clone size are as listed in that table; D and trimming were resolved from the DNA. The data hold some 150,000 clones, with about 88% observed a single time. Assignments of participants to cohorts depended upon their own reported clinical history. Trimming left V 3 bases short and J 9 bases short, with 10 bases between. This CDR3 is 12 amino acids long. CDR1 is LNHDA and CDR2 is SQIVND in the germline V gene (reference sequence).

The sample was PBMCs or T cells enriched from blood (not recorded which). This chain joins TRBV19 and TRBJ2-3; a possible D gene is TRBD2 (7 bases). This clonotype originated in a woman in her late teens or twenties who had recovered from COVID-19. The CDR3 loop is CASSIRGGTQYF. Here the CDR3 DNA reads TGTGCCAGTAGTATCAGGGGAGGGACGCAGTATTTT.